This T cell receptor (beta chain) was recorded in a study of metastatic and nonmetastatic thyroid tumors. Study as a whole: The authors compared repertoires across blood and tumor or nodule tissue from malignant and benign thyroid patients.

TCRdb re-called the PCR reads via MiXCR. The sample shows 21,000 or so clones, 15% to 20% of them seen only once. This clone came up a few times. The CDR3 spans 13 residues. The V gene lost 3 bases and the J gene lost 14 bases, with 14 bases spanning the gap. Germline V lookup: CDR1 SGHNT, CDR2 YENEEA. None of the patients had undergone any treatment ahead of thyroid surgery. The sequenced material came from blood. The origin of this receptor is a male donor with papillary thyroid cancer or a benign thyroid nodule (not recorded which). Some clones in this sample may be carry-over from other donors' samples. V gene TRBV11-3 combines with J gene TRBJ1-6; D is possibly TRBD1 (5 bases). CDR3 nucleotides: TGTGCCAGCAGCTTCGGGGAAGGACACTCCCTCCACTTT. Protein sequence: CASSFGEGHSLHF. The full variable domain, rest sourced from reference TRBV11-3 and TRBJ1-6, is EAGVVQSPRYKIIEKKQPVAFWCNPISGHNTLYWYLQNLGQGPELLIRYENEEAVDDSQLPKDRFSAERLKGVDSTLKIQPAELGDSAVYLCASSFGEGHSLHFGNGTRLTVT.